These 29 T cell receptor beta chains were sequenced from one sample in a study of response to subunit inactivated influenza vaccine. TCRdb ran MiXCR on the RT-PCR reads and lists one entry per CDR3 protein. The data contain around 160,000 distinct CDR3 sequences, 9.5% to 13% of them singletons. The material sequenced was non-naive T cells sorted from PBMCs, taken roughly 6 weeks after vaccination. These receptors all come from a man aged 50 to 59 who received an inactivated influenza vaccine.

This clonotype occurred many times. The chain has TRBV7-8 and TRBJ2-3; 10 bases agree with TRBD1. The CDR3 runs to 15 residues. With 8 bases clipped from V and 5 bases from J, the junction kept 10 bases outside the gene matches. Germline CDR1 and CDR2: SGHVS and FQNEAQ. CDR3 in DNA: TGTGCCAGCTCCCGCGGGACAGGGGTACAAGATACGCAGTATTTT. Translated, it gives CASSRGTGVQDTQYF.

The chain carries TRBV20-1 and TRBJ2-3; 9 bases are a match to TRBD2. This CDR3 comprises 15 residues. The V and J ends lost 3 bases and 2 bases, in that order; junction bases with no gene match: 6. Germline CDR1 is DFQATT and CDR2 is SNEGSKA (reference sequence). The DNA of the CDR3 is TGCAGTGCTAGTGGAGCGGGGGGCAACACAGATACGCAGTATTTT. Translated: CSASGAGGNTDTQYF.

Many counts were recorded for this clonotype. The V gene is TRBV20-1, the J gene TRBJ2-3; D may be TRBD2 (5 bases). Germline CDR1 DFQATT, CDR2 SNEGSKA (reference sequence). The ends were cut back, 5 bases at V and 8 bases at J, with 17 bases in the middle. The CDR3 sequence is 13 residues long. In DNA, the CDR3 is TGCAGTGCTCCCGCCCAACTGGCGGGTACGCAGTATTTT. Translating it yields CSAPAQLAGTQYF.

CDR3 in DNA: TGTGCCAGCAGCTTGAAGAGGCAGGGCTTGGCCCAGTACTTC. Protein: CASSLKRQGLAQYF. The rearrangement links TRBV5-6 to TRBJ2-5; D perhaps matches TRBD1 (5 bases). V was pared by 1 base and J by 9 bases, with 16 bases between. CDR3 length: 14 residues. Germline CDR1 and CDR2: SGHDT and YYEEEE.

V is TRBV5-1 and J is TRBJ2-7; 12 nucleotides align to TRBD2. Germline CDR1 and CDR2: SGHRS and YFSETQ. Unmatched junction bases numbered 3, after V lost 4 bases and J lost 1 base. This CDR3 has 15 residues. CDR3 sequence reads: CASSALAGGSYEQYF. Written as DNA, the CDR3 is TGCGCCAGCAGCGCCCTAGCGGGGGGGTCCTACGAGCAGTACTTC.

This rearrangement joins TRBV12-3 or TRBV12-4 to TRBJ2-1; D remains ambiguous. The CDR3 spans 12 residues. V was pared by 7 bases and J by 4 bases, with 8 bases between. The CDR3 bases are TGTGCCAGCAATTTGGGTTACAATGAGCAGTTCTTC. It specifies CASNLGYNEQFF.

This clonotype has more than one count but fewer than ten. This chain joins TRBV6-2 or TRBV6-3 and TRBJ2-6; TRBD1 agrees at 7 bases. This CDR3 has 19 amino acids. Germline V CDR1 and CDR2: MNHEY, SVGEGT. V dropped 5 bases and J dropped 1; count of bases not matched to a gene: 14. The CDR3 is CASSSPPGQILSGANVLTF. For the CDR3, the DNA is TGTGCCAGCAGTAGCCCACCGGGACAGATCCTTTCTGGGGCCAACGTCCTGACTTTC.

The chain joins TRBV27 to TRBJ2-1; 11 bases are a match to TRBD2. Losses at the gene ends were 5 bases for V and 0 bases for J; bases not matched to a gene: 9. The germline V gene encodes CDR1 MNHEY and CDR2 SMNVEV (reference sequence). The CDR3 consists of 18 residues. CDR3 sequence reads: CASSHSGTSGVSYNEQFF. As DNA, the CDR3 is TGTGCCAGCAGTCATTCCGGGACTAGCGGAGTCTCCTACAATGAGCAGTTCTTC.

This clonotype was observed a handful of times. V is TRBV10-3 and J is TRBJ1-5; TRBD1 agrees at 8 bases. This CDR3 has 14 residues. After removal of 4 bases from V and 6 bases from J, the junction contained 5 bases not matched to a gene. Germline-derived CDR1 and CDR2 are ENHRY and SYGVKD. CDR3 in DNA: TGTGCCATCAGTGTTCAGGGGGCAGGTCAGCCCCAGCATTTT. Encoded protein: CAISVQGAGQPQHF.

The chain links TRBV28 to TRBJ1-5; D may be TRBD1 (5 bases). This CDR3 region has 13 residues. Between the trimmed V and J ends, which lost 3 bases and 6 bases, there was a span of 9 bases. The germline CDR1 and CDR2 sequences are MDHEN and SYDVKM. CDR3 sequence: CASSFEGTQPQHF. The CDR3 DNA reads as TGTGCCAGCAGTTTTGAGGGGACTCAGCCCCAGCATTTT.

The chain couples TRBV6-1 to TRBJ2-3; 10 bases match TRBD2. In germline, CDR1 is MNHNS, CDR2 SASEGT. The trim removed 6 bases at V and 5 bases at J, leaving 14 bases unmatched. The CDR3 contains 17 residues. The CDR3, as DNA: TGTGCCAGCAGAGCAATGATAGCGGGGGGTGGTAGAGATACGCAGTATTTT. This gives the protein CASRAMIAGGGRDTQYF.

This chain uses TRBV6-2 or TRBV6-3 with TRBJ2-1; 9 bases match TRBD2. V was clipped by 6 bases and J by 3 bases; unmatched bases: 6. The CDR3 loop spans 15 amino acids. Germline-derived CDR1 and CDR2 are MNHEY and SVGEGT. The CDR3: CASRKGREGYNEQFF. CDR3 sequence (DNA): TGTGCCAGCAGAAAAGGGCGGGAGGGCTACAATGAGCAGTTCTTC.

This clonotype has more than one count but fewer than ten. The chain links TRBV20-1 to TRBJ2-6, with D unclear. The germline V and J ends were trimmed by 6 bases and 2 bases, with 8 bases remaining between them. Germline V lookup: CDR1 DFQATT, CDR2 SNEGSKA (reference sequence). This CDR3 is built from 13 residues. This CDR3 is CSAPRPGANVLTF. CDR3 DNA: TGCAGTGCGCCCCGCCCTGGGGCCAACGTCCTGACTTTC.

A few counts support this clonotype. This chain uses TRBV19 with TRBJ2-1; 7 bases line up with TRBD1. Trimming removed 4 bases from V and 2 bases from J; junction bases left unmatched: 8. The germline CDR1 and CDR2 sequences are LNHDA and SQIVND (reference sequence). The length of the CDR3 is 16 residues. CDR3 protein: CASSRAGGSPYNEQFF. CDR3 nucleotide sequence: TGTGCCAGTAGTAGAGCAGGGGGATCCCCCTACAATGAGCAGTTCTTC.

The chain carries TRBV14 and TRBJ2-3; TRBD2 matches at 10 bases. Germline V CDR1 and CDR2: SGHDN, FVKESK. The CDR3 runs 21 residues. After removal of 0 bases from V and 4 bases from J, the junction contained 19 bases not matched to a gene. Here the CDR3 reads CASSQDPQDLRTSGYSDTQYF. The CDR3 DNA is TGTGCCAGCAGCCAAGACCCGCAAGATCTCAGGACTAGCGGATACTCAGATACGCAGTATTTT. Drawing the rest from reference TRBV14 and TRBJ2-3, the complete variable domain is EAGVTQFPSHSVIEKGQTVTLRCDPISGHDNLYWYRRVMGKEIKFLLHFVKESKQDESGMPNNRFLAERTGGTYSTLKVQPAELEDSGVYFCASSQDPQDLRTSGYSDTQYFGPGTRLTVL.

CDR3 nucleotide sequence: TGTGCCAGCAGCCCCGGCGGGCGGGATGAGCAGTACTTC. Protein sequence: CASSPGGRDEQYF. The chain recombines TRBV7-6 with TRBJ2-7; perhaps TRBD2 as D (6 bases). The CDR3 consists of 13 residues. V was shortened by 5 bases and J by 7 bases, with 15 bases between the two germline ends. Looked up from germline, CDR1 is SGHVS and CDR2 is FNYEAQ.

In this sample, this clonotype turned up a few times. The chain recombines TRBV5-1 with TRBJ1-1; the match to TRBD1 covers 11 bases. Per germline, CDR1 SGHRS and CDR2 YFSETQ. This CDR3 is built from 16 residues. V was clipped by 4 bases and J by 5 bases; unmatched bases: 10. CDR3 in amino acids: CASSVRTGGKDTEAFF. The CDR3 bases are TGCGCCAGCAGCGTCCGGACAGGGGGCAAGGATACTGAAGCTTTCTTT.

At least ten counts were recorded for this clonotype. The chain links TRBV15 to TRBJ2-3; TRBD2 agrees at 13 bases. The CDR3 has 17 residues. Germline V gene sequence: CDR1 LNHNV, CDR2 YYDKDF (reference sequence). Losses at the gene ends were 2 bases for V and 5 bases for J; bases not matched to a gene: 7. The CDR3: CATSRPRTSGSLDTQYF. CDR3 DNA: TGTGCCACCAGCAGACCACGGACTAGCGGGAGCTTAGATACGCAGTATTTT.

This clonotype was counted between two and nine times. The CDR3 sequence is CASSPSQGSNEQFF. Written as DNA, the CDR3 is TGTGCCAGCAGCCCTTCACAGGGGTCCAATGAGCAGTTCTTC. The chain carries TRBV7-3 and TRBJ2-1; 7 nucleotides align to TRBD1. In germline, CDR1 is SGHTA, CDR2 FQGTGA. V dropped 5 bases and J dropped 6; count of bases not matched to a gene: 7. CDR3 length equals 14 residues.

This clonotype turned up a few times. V and J are TRBV5-1 and TRBJ2-5; D ambiguous. CDR3 size: 15 residues. Trimming removed 0 bases at V and 2 bases at J, with 11 bases between. In germline, CDR1 is SGHRS, CDR2 YFSETQ. CDR3 coding DNA: TGCGCCAGCAGCTTGGGGCAGGTCGTACAAGAGACCCAGTACTTC. Translation gives CASSLGQVVQETQYF.

This clonotype was counted only a few times. CDR3 DNA: TGTGCCAGCAGTCATCCAGGGACTAGGGAGCAGTACTTC. Its protein is CASSHPGTREQYF. The chain carries TRBV6-6 and TRBJ2-7; 8 positions match TRBD2. Germline CDR1 is MNHNY and CDR2 is SVGAGI (reference sequence). The CDR3 loop spans 13 amino acids. The J segment lost 7 bases and the V segment lost 5 bases, leaving 7 bases of the junction unmatched.

This clonotype was recorded a few times. The V call is TRBV7-9, the J call TRBJ1-1, with D hard to call. Trimming took off 5 bases at V and 1 base at J, with 14 bases between the two ends. The CDR3 length is 15 residues. Germline CDR1 reads SEHNR; CDR2 reads FQNEAQ (reference sequence). CDR3 protein: CASSRFSEENTEAFF. CDR3 coding DNA: TGTGCCAGCAGCCGATTCAGTGAGGAGAACACTGAAGCTTTCTTT.

V gene TRBV20-1 combines with J gene TRBJ2-3; 11 bases match TRBD2. The CDR3 sequence is 18 residues long. V shed 3 bases and J 4 bases; nucleotides not matched to a gene: 15. Germline lookup yields CDR1 DFQATT and CDR2 SNEGSKA (reference sequence). The CDR3 reads CSASSWATSGRLPDTQYF. DNA for the CDR3: TGCAGTGCTAGCTCATGGGCCACTAGCGGGAGACTACCAGATACGCAGTATTTT.

For this clonotype: One end of the junction fails to match germline, which may point to a read error. The V call is TRBV20-1, the J call TRBJ2-5; 7 bases align to TRBD2. The CDR3 covers 12 residues. The germline V gene has CDR1 DFQATT and CDR2 SNEGSKA (reference sequence). The CDR3 here is CSARDGRETLYF. CDR3 coding DNA: TGCAGTGCTAGAGATGGGAGGGAGACCCTGTACTTC.

The CDR3 nucleotides read TGCGCCAGCAGCCCCGGGGGTTTGAGGGAAAAACTGTTTTTT. Translated: CASSPGGLREKLFF. The rearrangement uses TRBV5-1 and TRBJ1-4, with TRBD1 as a possible D gene (5 bases). Germline V gene lookup returns CDR1 SGHRS and CDR2 YFSETQ. The CDR3 loop spans 14 amino acids. V was trimmed by 4 bases and J by 8 bases, leaving 15 bases between them.

This sequence joins TRBV9 and TRBJ2-1; TRBD2 matches 12 bases. Germline V gene data show CDR1 as SGDLS and CDR2 as YYNGEE. V lost 4 bases to trimming and J lost 8 bases; unmatched junction nucleotides: 7. There are 15 residues in the CDR3. This CDR3 reads CASSTSGGFPDEQFF. The CDR3 bases are TGTGCCAGCAGCACTAGCGGGGGGTTTCCGGATGAGCAGTTCTTC.

This clonotype was seen many times. The CDR3 reads CASSSLEPLVTEQFF. The CDR3 DNA sequence: TGTGCCAGCAGCTCGTTAGAGCCACTAGTCACTGAGCAGTTCTTC. The genes are TRBV5-6 and TRBJ2-1; TRBD2 might be the D (5 bases). The CDR3 is 15 residues long. V was shortened by 3 bases and J by 9 bases, with 19 bases between the two germline ends. Germline assignment: CDR1 SGHDT and CDR2 YYEEEE.

The table lists this clonotype with many counts. This chain links TRBV18 with TRBJ1-1, with TRBD1 matching over 7 bases. Germline CDR1 is KGHSH and CDR2 is LQKENI. There are 14 residues in the CDR3. V was pared by 2 bases and J by 6 bases, with 6 bases of the junction left unmatched. The CDR3 DNA reads TGTGCCAGCTCACCAAACGGGACAGCCCCTGAAGCTTTCTTT. As protein: CASSPNGTAPEAFF.

This chain links TRBV11-2 with TRBJ2-2, with TRBD2 as a possible D gene (5 bases). This CDR3 comprises 17 residues. Looked up from germline, CDR1 is SGHAT and CDR2 is FQNNGV. V lost 10 bases and J 3 bases, leaving 24 bases between the germline ends. The CDR3 loop reads CAMSFGRVGVHTGELFF. CDR3 bases: TGTGCCATGAGCTTCGGGCGTGTCGGGGTACACACCGGGGAGCTGTTTTTT.